The 16 T cell receptor beta chains below come from one sample, sequenced in a study of blood T cell repertoires in COVID-19. Repertoires were generated with immunoSEQ multiplex PCR, while TCRdb's copy carries only in-frame clones and drops some. The sample holds over 70,000 clones, about nine tenths seen once. Sequenced sample: peripheral blood. The source is a man aged 18 to 29 with COVID-19, enrolled during active disease.

CDR3 DNA sequence: TGTGCCAGCAGTACCCAGGTGCAGTTCTTC. Residues: CASSTQVQFF. V is TRBV2 and J is TRBJ2-1; no clear D. Germline CDR1 SNHLY, CDR2 FYNNEI. The V end lost 5 bases, the J end lost 12 bases, and 8 bases lay between the germline ends. CDR3 length: 10 amino acids.

The chain joins TRBV5-1 to TRBJ1-2; D is unresolved. The CDR3 covers 13 residues. Trimming stripped 2 bases from V and 2 bases from J, with 7 bases between. Germline-derived CDR1 and CDR2 are SGHRS and YFSETQ. CDR3 DNA: TGCGCCAGCAGCTTCGCAGGAAACTATGGCTACACCTTC. Translating gives CASSFAGNYGYTF.

The genes are TRBV27 and TRBJ2-7, with TRBD2 matching over 11 bases. Germline trimming cut 3 bases from V and 6 bases from J; bases unmatched to any gene: 4. CDR1 and CDR2 (germline): MNHEY, SMNVEV (reference sequence). The CDR3 runs 14 residues. The CDR3 DNA sequence: TGTGCCAGCAGTTTGAGTACTAGCGGGAGCGAGCAGTACTTC. Its protein product is CASSLSTSGSEQYF.

This clone was observed a few times. At one boundary the junction diverges from the germline segment, which might be a read error. This chain links TRBV19 with TRBJ1-4; 7 bases map to TRBD1. The germline V gene encodes CDR1 LNHDA and CDR2 SQIVND (reference sequence). The CDR3 loop spans 16 amino acids. CDR3 nucleotides: TGTGCCAGCGGGGACAGACAGGGACCAACTAATGAAAAACTGCTTTTT. Translation gives CASGDRQGPTNEKLLF.

The chain employs TRBV15 and TRBJ1-5, with a weak D call TRBD1 (5 bases). There are 16 residues in the CDR3. CDR1 LNHNV and CDR2 YYDKDF come from the germline V gene (reference sequence). The V end lost 1 base, the J end lost 2 bases, and 12 bases lay between the germline ends. The CDR3 here is CATSRVSAGGNQPQHF. The CDR3 DNA reads as TGTGCCACCAGCAGAGTATCGGCGGGGGGCAATCAGCCCCAGCATTTT.

This clone appeared a single time. This chain uses TRBV28 with TRBJ2-7, with D possibly matching TRBD2 (7 bases). Germline CDR1 is MDHEN and CDR2 is SYDVKM. V was pared by 3 bases and J by 4 bases, with 16 bases between. CDR3 length equals 15 residues. DNA for the CDR3: TGTGCCAGCAGTTTGTATTCAGGGAGGGGGTACGAGCAGTACTTC. Translating gives CASSLYSGRGYEQYF.

The chain has TRBV3-1 (or the pseudogene TRBV3-2) and TRBJ2-1, with 7 bases aligning to TRBD2. From germline, CDR1 is LGHDT and CDR2 YNNKEL (reference sequence). With V trimmed by 4 bases and J by 0 bases, 6 bases remained unmatched. This CDR3 spans 16 amino acids. DNA for the CDR3: TGTGCCAGCAGCCCCTATGGCGGGAGCTCCTACAATGAGCAGTTCTTC. Translated: CASSPYGGSSYNEQFF.

This chain uses TRBV6-1 with TRBJ2-5; 10 bases are a match to TRBD1. Germline assignment: CDR1 MNHNS and CDR2 SASEGT. CDR3 size: 16 residues. V lost 0 bases, J lost 4 bases, and 5 bases stayed unmatched. The CDR3 DNA sequence: TGTGCCAGCAGTGAAGCAAGGACAGGGGGATTAGAGACCCAGTACTTC. This translates into CASSEARTGGLETQYF.

The rearrangement links TRBV5-6 to TRBJ2-7, with D maybe TRBD1 (6 bases). The V end lost 0 bases, the J end lost 3 bases, and 10 bases lay between the germline ends. Germline values: CDR1 SGHDT, CDR2 YYEEEE. The CDR3 is 14 residues long. This chain's CDR3 is CASSLGDKYYEQYF. As DNA, the CDR3 is TGTGCCAGCAGCTTGGGGGACAAGTACTACGAGCAGTACTTC.

The J gene is TRBJ2-1, the V gene TRBV6-6; 9 bases map to TRBD1. The CDR3 extends over 15 amino acids. Germline loops: CDR1 MNHNY, CDR2 SVGAGI (reference sequence). J lost 8 bases, V lost 2 bases, and 7 bases had no gene match. Here the CDR3 reads CASSYPGQGVDEQFF. The CDR3 coding sequence is TGTGCCAGCAGTTACCCGGGACAGGGTGTCGATGAGCAGTTCTTC.

The chain employs TRBV6-5 and TRBJ1-6; 7 bases are shared with TRBD1. Germline trimming cut 6 bases from V and 7 bases from J; bases unmatched to any gene: 3. Germline V lookup: CDR1 MNHEY, CDR2 SVGAGI. This CDR3 region has 13 residues. DNA for the CDR3: TGTGCCAGCAGGAGGGGGCTGAATTCACCCCTCCACTTT. Its translation: CASRRGLNSPLHF.

The rearrangement uses TRBV6-6 and TRBJ1-5; possibly TRBD1 for D (5 bases). V lost 2 bases, J lost 7 bases, and 15 bases lay in between. The CDR3 extends over 15 amino acids. The germline gives CDR1 MNHNY, CDR2 SVGAGI (reference sequence). CDR3 residues: CASSYTPGLYQPQHF. CDR3 coding DNA: TGTGCCAGCAGTTACACGCCAGGGTTGTACCAGCCCCAGCATTTT.

V gene TRBV6-5 combines with J gene TRBJ2-7, with 8 nucleotides matching TRBD1. Trimming removed 7 bases from V and 2 bases from J; junction bases left unmatched: 10. Germline CDR1 and CDR2: MNHEY and SVGAGI. This CDR3 is 15 amino acids long. The CDR3, as DNA: TGTGCCAGCACTCATCCCGGGACAGGACCCTACGAGCAGTACTTC. Translation gives CASTHPGTGPYEQYF.

The chain is built from TRBV25-1 and TRBJ2-1; TRBD2 matches at 14 bases. The ends lost 4 bases at V and 7 bases at J; junction bases unmatched: 12. Germline assignment: CDR1 MGHDK and CDR2 SYGVNS. The CDR3 is 18 residues long. The CDR3 reads CASSGIGTSGRRGNEQFF. The DNA of the CDR3 is TGTGCCAGCAGTGGAATCGGGACTAGCGGGAGAAGAGGGAATGAGCAGTTCTTC.

The gene calls are TRBV3-1 (or the pseudogene TRBV3-2) and TRBJ2-7; D is undetermined. The CDR3 contains 14 residues. The V end was cut by 3 bases, the J end by 3 bases, with 12 bases between. CDR1 and CDR2 from the germline V gene are LGHDT and YNNKEL (reference sequence). In nucleotides, the CDR3 is TGTGCCAGCAGCCAGTCCCCCGAGGTCTACGAGCAGTACTTC. Translating gives CASSQSPEVYEQYF.

The chain links TRBV13 to TRBJ2-3; TRBD2 agrees at 13 bases. From germline, CDR1 is PRHDT and CDR2 FYEKMQ (reference sequence). This CDR3 contains 21 residues. V dropped 4 bases and J dropped 0; count of bases not matched to a gene: 16. The CDR3 coding sequence is TGTGCCAGCAGCTCAAAGTCCGGGACTAGCGGGACCCAGTTTAGCACAGATACGCAGTATTTT. Encoded protein: CASSSKSGTSGTQFSTDTQYF.